Following are 16 T cell receptor beta chains from one sample sequenced in a study of T cell responses to AZD1222 COVID-19 vaccine. Clones were sequenced by immunoSEQ multiplex PCR, and TCRdb holds only the in-frame ones, with some missing. The sample shows under 200,000 clones, 85% to 95% of them seen only once. The specimen was peripheral blood, collected on day 0 of AZD1222 vaccination. The receptors originated from an adult in good health.

This clone was recorded only once. The rearrangement joins TRBV6-4 to TRBJ1-6; D is ambiguous. Germline CDR1 reads MRHNA; CDR2 reads SNTAGT. This CDR3 contains 15 residues. V dropped 3 bases and J dropped 9 bases, with 15 bases sitting between them. In nucleotides, the CDR3 is TGTGCCAGCAGTGAAGACTCCTCCTGGGGTTCACCCCTCCACTTT. Translating gives CASSEDSSWGSPLHF.

The chain has TRBV4-1 and TRBJ1-6; 8 bases line up with TRBD1. There are 16 residues in the CDR3. J was trimmed by 3 bases and V by 4 bases; bases with no gene match: 5. Germline V gene sequence: CDR1 MGHRA, CDR2 YSYEKL. As DNA, the CDR3 is TGCGCCAGCAGCCGGCAAGGACAGGGCTATAATTCACCCCTCCACTTT. It translates to CASSRQGQGYNSPLHF.

The V call is TRBV6-4, the J call TRBJ2-3; D unresolved. CDR3 length equals 14 residues. V was shortened by 6 bases and J by 7 bases, with 17 bases between the two germline ends. CDR1 and CDR2 from the germline V gene are MRHNA and SNTAGT. The DNA for the CDR3 is TGTGCCAGCAGCCAACTTGGTGGCGGCTATACGCAGTATTTT. Translation gives CASSQLGGGYTQYF.

The gene calls are TRBV15 and TRBJ1-2; tentative D call: TRBD1 (6 bases). CDR1 is LNHNV and CDR2 is YYDKDF in the germline V gene (reference sequence). The CDR3 runs to 15 residues. V lost 3 bases and J lost 8, with 19 bases in between. The CDR3 nucleotides read TGTGCCACCAGCAGTGATTTCCGACAGGCTCGAGGCTACACCTTC. This translates into CATSSDFRQARGYTF.

The rearrangement joins TRBV9 to TRBJ2-7, with TRBD2 identical over 14 bases. The germline V gene has CDR1 SGDLS and CDR2 YYNGEE. Losses at the gene ends were 1 base for V and 7 bases for J; bases not matched to a gene: 4. The CDR3 has 15 residues. Here the CDR3 reads CASSVRLAGGSEQYF. CDR3 nucleotides: TGTGCCAGCAGCGTACGACTAGCGGGGGGGAGTGAGCAGTACTTC.

This chain uses TRBV18 with TRBJ1-1, with 7 nucleotides matching TRBD1. Germline V gene lookup returns CDR1 KGHSH and CDR2 LQKENI. J lost 3 bases, V lost 3 bases, and 4 bases had no gene match. The CDR3 sequence is 14 residues long. CDR3 bases: TGTGCCAGCTCACCCGTGGGACAGTACACTGAAGCTTTCTTT. This translates into CASSPVGQYTEAFF.

Only one count was recorded for this clone. The rearrangement joins TRBV2 to TRBJ1-1; the D gene is possibly TRBD1 (5 bases). The ends were cut back, 4 bases at V and 9 bases at J, with 18 bases in the middle. CDR1 is SNHLY and CDR2 is FYNNEI in the germline V gene. The CDR3 runs 14 residues. The CDR3 sequence is CASSVNSGGKKAFF. DNA for the CDR3: TGTGCCAGCAGTGTTAATTCTGGGGGAAAGAAAGCTTTCTTT.

The chain joins TRBV18 to TRBJ1-4; possible D gene TRBD1, 5 bases. V was clipped by 6 bases and J by 7 bases, with 18 bases between them. CDR3 size: 15 residues. The germline V gene has CDR1 KGHSH and CDR2 LQKENI. As DNA, the CDR3 is TGTGCCAGCTCCCGGGACGGTGTCAGTTCTGAAAAACTGTTTTTT. Encoded protein: CASSRDGVSSEKLFF.

This clone turned up a few times. Other DNA sequences within the sample encode an identical CDR3. The V call is TRBV19, the J call TRBJ1-1, with D possibly being TRBD1 (6 bases). The ends were cut back, 5 bases at V and 5 bases at J, with 12 bases in the middle. Germline CDR1 is LNHDA and CDR2 is SQIVND (reference sequence). CDR3 length: 13 amino acids. CDR3 coding DNA: TGTGCCAGTAGTTCGACAGGATGGACTGAAGCTTTCTTT. It codes for CASSSTGWTEAFF.

The chain employs TRBV20-1 and TRBJ1-2; 9 positions agree with TRBD1. The CDR3 loop spans 17 amino acids. Germline V lookup: CDR1 DFQATT, CDR2 SNEGSKA (reference sequence). Losses at the gene ends were 3 bases for V and 8 bases for J; bases not matched to a gene: 19. The CDR3 loop is CSASSNDKDRGVVGYTF. DNA for the CDR3: TGCAGTGCTAGTTCAAATGATAAGGACAGGGGAGTCGTAGGCTACACCTTC.

This chain joins TRBV6-5 and TRBJ1-1; a possible D gene is TRBD1 (6 bases). The germline gives CDR1 MNHEY, CDR2 SVGAGI. Trimming removed 7 bases from V and 6 bases from J, with 15 bases in between. CDR3 size: 13 residues. The CDR3 reads CASKVTGIPEAFF. The CDR3 DNA reads as TGTGCCAGCAAAGTCACAGGGATCCCTGAAGCTTTCTTT.

The gene calls are TRBV10-1 and TRBJ1-1; D is possibly TRBD1 (5 bases). The CDR3 spans 13 residues. V was trimmed by 6 bases and J by 1 base, leaving 9 bases between them. Germline V CDR1 and CDR2: WNHNN, SYGVQD (reference sequence). CDR3 region: CASSRRGNTEAFF. The CDR3 DNA is TGCGCCAGCAGCCGTAGGGGGAACACTGAAGCTTTCTTT.

This clone came up a few times. The rearrangement joins TRBV30 to TRBJ2-5; D perhaps matches TRBD1 (5 bases). Germline V gene data show CDR1 as GTSNPN and CDR2 as SVGIG (reference sequence). Trimming pared 0 bases from V and 4 bases from J, leaving 18 bases between. This CDR3 contains 16 residues. For the CDR3, the DNA is TGTGCCTGGAGTGTAAGTGTGAACACAGGTCTAGAGACCCAGTACTTC. Translated: CAWSVSVNTGLETQYF. The full variable domain, rest sourced from reference TRBV30 and TRBJ2-5, is SQTIHQWPATLVQPVGSPLSLECTVEGTSNPNLYWYRQAAGRGLQLLFYSVGIGQISSEVPQNLSASRPQDRQFILSSKKLLLSDSGFYLCAWSVSVNTGLETQYFGPGTRLLVL.

V and J are TRBV7-8 and TRBJ2-3; 9 nucleotides agree with TRBD1. The germline V gene encodes CDR1 SGHVS and CDR2 FQNEAQ. V shed 3 bases, J shed 1 base, and the junction held 5 bases outside the gene matches. CDR3 length: 16 amino acids. CDR3 DNA sequence: TGTGCCAGCAGCTTTCGACAGGGGGAAGGCACAGATACGCAGTATTTT. It yields the protein CASSFRQGEGTDTQYF.

This rearrangement joins TRBV10-3 to TRBJ2-1; unclear D gene. V lost 6 bases and J 6 bases, leaving 15 bases between the germline ends. The CDR3 runs to 14 residues. Germline-derived CDR1 and CDR2 are ENHRY and SYGVKD. CDR3 loop: CAIRWRRHGNEQFF. The DNA of the CDR3 is TGTGCCATCAGGTGGCGGCGGCACGGCAATGAGCAGTTCTTC.

The chain joins TRBV14 to TRBJ2-1; 11 bases are a match to TRBD2. Germline V gives CDR1 SGHDN, CDR2 FVKESK. V was pared by 4 bases and J by 6 bases, with 2 bases of the junction left unmatched. The CDR3 contains 14 residues. DNA for the CDR3: TGTGCCAGCAGCCTAGCGGGGGGGCCCAATGAGCAGTTCTTC. This codes for CASSLAGGPNEQFF. Based on the CDR3 plus reference TRBV14 and TRBJ2-1, the full variable domain is EAGVTQFPSHSVIEKGQTVTLRCDPISGHDNLYWYRRVMGKEIKFLLHFVKESKQDESGMPNNRFLAERTGGTYSTLKVQPAELEDSGVYFCASSLAGGPNEQFFGPGTRLTVL.